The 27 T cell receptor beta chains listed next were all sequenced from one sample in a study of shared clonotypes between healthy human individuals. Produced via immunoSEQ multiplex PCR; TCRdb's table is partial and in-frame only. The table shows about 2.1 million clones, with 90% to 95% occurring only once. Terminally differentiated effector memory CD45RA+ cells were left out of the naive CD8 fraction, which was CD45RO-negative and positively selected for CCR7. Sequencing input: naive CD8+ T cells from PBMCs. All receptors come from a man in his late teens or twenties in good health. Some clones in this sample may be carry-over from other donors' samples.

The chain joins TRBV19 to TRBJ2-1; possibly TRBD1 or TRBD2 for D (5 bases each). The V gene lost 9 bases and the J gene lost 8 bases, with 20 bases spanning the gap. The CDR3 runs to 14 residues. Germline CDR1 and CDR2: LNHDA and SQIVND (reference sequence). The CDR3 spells CARNHWRWDDEQFF. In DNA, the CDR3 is TGTGCCAGGAACCACTGGAGGTGGGACGATGAGCAGTTCTTC.

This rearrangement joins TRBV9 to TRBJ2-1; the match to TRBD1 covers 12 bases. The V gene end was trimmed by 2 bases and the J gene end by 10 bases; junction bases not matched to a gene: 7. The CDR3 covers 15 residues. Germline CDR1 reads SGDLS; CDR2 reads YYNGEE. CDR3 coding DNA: TGTGCCAGCAGCGTCGGGACAGGGGGCGATTGGGAGCAGTTCTTC. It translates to CASSVGTGGDWEQFF.

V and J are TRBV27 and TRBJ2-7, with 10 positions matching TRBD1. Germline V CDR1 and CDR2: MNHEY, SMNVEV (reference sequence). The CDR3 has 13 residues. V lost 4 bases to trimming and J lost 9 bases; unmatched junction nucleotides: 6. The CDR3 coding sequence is TGTGCCAGCAGTTCATTGACAGGGGGCGGGCAGTACTTC. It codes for CASSSLTGGGQYF.

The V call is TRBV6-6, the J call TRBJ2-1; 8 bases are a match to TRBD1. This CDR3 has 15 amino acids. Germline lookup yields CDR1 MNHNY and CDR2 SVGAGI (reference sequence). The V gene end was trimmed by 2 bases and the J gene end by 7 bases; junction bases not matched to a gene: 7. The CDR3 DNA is TGTGCCAGCAGTTACCAGCAGGGGGCGCAGAATGAGCAGTTCTTC. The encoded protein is CASSYQQGAQNEQFF.

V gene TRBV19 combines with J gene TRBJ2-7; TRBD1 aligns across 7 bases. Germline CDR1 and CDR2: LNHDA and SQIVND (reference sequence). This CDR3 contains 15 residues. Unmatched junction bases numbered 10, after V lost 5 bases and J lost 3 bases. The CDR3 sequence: CASSPRDSPNYEQYF. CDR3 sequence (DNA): TGTGCCAGTAGTCCACGGGACAGCCCCAACTACGAGCAGTACTTC.

In DNA form, the CDR3 reads TGTGCCAGCAGTGAAAGGCCCCACTATGGCTACACCTTC. Translated: CASSERPHYGYTF. V and J are TRBV6-1 and TRBJ1-2, with unresolved D. The length of the CDR3 is 13 residues. Germline CDR1 and CDR2: MNHNS and SASEGT. V lost 2 bases to trimming and J lost 3 bases, with 7 bases between them.

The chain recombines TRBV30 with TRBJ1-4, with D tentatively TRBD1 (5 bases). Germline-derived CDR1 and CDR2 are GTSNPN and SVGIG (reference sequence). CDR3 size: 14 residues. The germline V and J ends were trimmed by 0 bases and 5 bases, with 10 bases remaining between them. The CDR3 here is CAWSVGGINEKLFF. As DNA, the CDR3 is TGTGCCTGGAGTGTCGGGGGAATAAATGAAAAACTGTTTTTT.

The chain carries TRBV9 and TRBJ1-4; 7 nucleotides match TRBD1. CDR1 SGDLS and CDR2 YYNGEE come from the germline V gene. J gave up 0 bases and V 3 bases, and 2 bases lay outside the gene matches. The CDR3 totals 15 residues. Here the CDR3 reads CASSEGAATNEKLFF. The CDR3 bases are TGTGCCAGCAGCGAGGGGGCTGCAACTAATGAAAAACTGTTTTTT.

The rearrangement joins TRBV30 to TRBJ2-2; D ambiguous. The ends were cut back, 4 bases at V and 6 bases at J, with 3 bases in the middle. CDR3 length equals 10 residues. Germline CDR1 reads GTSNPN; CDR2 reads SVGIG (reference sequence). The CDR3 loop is CAWMAGELFF. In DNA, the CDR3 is TGTGCCTGGATGGCCGGGGAGCTGTTTTTT.

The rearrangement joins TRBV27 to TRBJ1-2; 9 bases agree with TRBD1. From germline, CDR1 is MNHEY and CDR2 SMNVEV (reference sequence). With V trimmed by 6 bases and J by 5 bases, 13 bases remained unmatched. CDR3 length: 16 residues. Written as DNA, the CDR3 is TGTGCCAGCAGGGACCATTGGACAGGGGTAGGGTATGGCTACACCTTC. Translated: CASRDHWTGVGYGYTF.

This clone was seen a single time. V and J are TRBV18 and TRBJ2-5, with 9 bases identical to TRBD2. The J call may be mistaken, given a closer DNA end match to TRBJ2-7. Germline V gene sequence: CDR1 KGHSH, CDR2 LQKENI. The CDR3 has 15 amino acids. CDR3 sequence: CASSPGAAGGHEQYF. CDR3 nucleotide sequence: TGTGCCAGCTCACCAGGGGCAGCGGGAGGCCACGAGCAGTACTTC.

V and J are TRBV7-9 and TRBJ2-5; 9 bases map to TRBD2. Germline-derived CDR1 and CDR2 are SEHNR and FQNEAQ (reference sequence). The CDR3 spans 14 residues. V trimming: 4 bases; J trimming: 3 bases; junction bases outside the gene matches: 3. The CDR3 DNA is TGTGCCAGCAGCTGGATAGCGGGAGAAGAGACCCAGTACTTC. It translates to CASSWIAGEETQYF.

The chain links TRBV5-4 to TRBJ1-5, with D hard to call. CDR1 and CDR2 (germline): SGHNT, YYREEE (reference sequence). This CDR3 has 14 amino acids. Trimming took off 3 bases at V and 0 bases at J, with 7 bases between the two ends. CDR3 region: CASSSWFSNQPQHF. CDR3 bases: TGTGCCAGCAGCTCCTGGTTTAGCAATCAGCCCCAGCATTTT.

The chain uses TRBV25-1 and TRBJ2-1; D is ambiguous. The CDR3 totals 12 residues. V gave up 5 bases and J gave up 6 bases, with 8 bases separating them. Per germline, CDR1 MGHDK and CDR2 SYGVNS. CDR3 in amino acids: CASSPGFNEQFF. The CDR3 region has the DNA TGTGCCAGCAGTCCAGGTTTCAATGAGCAGTTCTTC.

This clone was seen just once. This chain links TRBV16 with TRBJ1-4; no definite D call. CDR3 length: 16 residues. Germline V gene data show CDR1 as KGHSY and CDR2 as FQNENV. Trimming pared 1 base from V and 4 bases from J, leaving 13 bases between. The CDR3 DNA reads TGTGCCAGCAGCCAATATAGGCCAGTAAATAATGAAAAACTGTTTTTT. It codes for CASSQYRPVNNEKLFF.

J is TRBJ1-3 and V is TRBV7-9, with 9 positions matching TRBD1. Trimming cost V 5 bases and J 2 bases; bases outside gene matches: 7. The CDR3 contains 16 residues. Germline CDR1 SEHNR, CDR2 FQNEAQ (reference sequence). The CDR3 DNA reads TGTGCCAGCAGCCCGGGATGGACAGGGGCTGGAAACACCATATATTTT. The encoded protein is CASSPGWTGAGNTIYF.

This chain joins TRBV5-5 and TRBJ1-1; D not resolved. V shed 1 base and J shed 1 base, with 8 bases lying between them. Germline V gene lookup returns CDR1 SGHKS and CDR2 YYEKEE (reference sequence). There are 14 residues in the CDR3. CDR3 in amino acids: CASSLWQANTEAFF. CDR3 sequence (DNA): TGTGCCAGCAGCTTGTGGCAGGCGAACACTGAAGCTTTCTTT.

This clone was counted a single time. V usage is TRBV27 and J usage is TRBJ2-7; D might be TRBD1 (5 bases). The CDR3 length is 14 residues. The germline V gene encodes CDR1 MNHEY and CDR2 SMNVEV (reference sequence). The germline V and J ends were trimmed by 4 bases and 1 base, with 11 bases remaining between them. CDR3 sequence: CASSWARQSYEQYF. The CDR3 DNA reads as TGTGCCAGCAGTTGGGCCCGACAGTCCTACGAGCAGTACTTC.

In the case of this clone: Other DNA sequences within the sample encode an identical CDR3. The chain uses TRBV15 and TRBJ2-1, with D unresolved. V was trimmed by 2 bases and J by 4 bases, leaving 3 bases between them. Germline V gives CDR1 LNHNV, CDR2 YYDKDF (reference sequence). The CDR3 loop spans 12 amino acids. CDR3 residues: CATSRRYNEQFF. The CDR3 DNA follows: TGTGCCACCAGCAGACGGTACAATGAGCAGTTCTTC.

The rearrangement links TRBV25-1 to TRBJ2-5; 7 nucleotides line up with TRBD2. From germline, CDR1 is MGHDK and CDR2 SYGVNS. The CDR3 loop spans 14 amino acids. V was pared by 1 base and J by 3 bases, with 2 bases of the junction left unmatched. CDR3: CASSESLAEETQYF. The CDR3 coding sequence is TGTGCCAGCAGTGAATCTCTAGCGGAAGAGACCCAGTACTTC.

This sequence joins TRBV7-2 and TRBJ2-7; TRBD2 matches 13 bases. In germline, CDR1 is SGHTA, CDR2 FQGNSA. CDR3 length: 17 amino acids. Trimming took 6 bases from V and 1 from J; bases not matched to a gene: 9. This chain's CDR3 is CASSPGLAGVGSYEQYF. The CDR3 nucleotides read TGTGCCAGCAGTCCCGGACTAGCGGGAGTAGGTTCCTACGAGCAGTACTTC.

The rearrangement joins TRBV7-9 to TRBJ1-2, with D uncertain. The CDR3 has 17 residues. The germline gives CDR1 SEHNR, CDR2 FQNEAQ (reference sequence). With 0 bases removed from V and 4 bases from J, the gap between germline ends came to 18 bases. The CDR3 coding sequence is TGTGCCAGCAGCTTAGCGCCGGGCCACTTCTCCCTCTATGGCTACACCTTC. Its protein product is CASSLAPGHFSLYGYTF.

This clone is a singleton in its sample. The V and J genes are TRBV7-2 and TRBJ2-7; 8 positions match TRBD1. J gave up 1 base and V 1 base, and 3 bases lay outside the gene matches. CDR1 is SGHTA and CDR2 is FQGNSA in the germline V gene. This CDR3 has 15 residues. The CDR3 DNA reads TGTGCCAGCAGCTTAGGGACAGGGCCATCCTACGAGCAGTACTTC. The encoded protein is CASSLGTGPSYEQYF.

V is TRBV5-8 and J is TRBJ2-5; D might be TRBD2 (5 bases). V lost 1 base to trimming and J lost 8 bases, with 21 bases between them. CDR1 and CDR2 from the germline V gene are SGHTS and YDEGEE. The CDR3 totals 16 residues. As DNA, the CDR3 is TGTGCCAGCAGCTTGTATATGACTACTAAAGAGGGAACCCAGTACTTC. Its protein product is CASSLYMTTKEGTQYF.

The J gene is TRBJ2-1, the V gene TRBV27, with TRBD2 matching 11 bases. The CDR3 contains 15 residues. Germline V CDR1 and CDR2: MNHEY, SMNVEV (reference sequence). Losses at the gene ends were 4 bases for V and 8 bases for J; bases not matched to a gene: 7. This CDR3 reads CASSSLAGDTDEQFF. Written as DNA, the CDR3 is TGTGCCAGCAGTTCACTAGCGGGAGATACCGATGAGCAGTTCTTC.

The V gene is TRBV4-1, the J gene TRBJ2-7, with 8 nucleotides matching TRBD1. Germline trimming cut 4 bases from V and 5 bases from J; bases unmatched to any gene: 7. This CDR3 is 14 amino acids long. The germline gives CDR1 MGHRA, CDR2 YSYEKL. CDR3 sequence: CASSPGTGLHEQYF. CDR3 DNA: TGCGCCAGCAGCCCCGGGACAGGACTCCACGAGCAGTACTTC.

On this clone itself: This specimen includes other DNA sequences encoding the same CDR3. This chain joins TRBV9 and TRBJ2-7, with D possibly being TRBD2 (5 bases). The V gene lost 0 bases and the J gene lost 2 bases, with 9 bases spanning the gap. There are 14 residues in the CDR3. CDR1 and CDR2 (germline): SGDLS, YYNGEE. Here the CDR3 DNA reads TGTGCCAGCAGCGTAGGAGGGAGCGCCTACGAGCAGTACTTC. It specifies CASSVGGSAYEQYF.